This T cell receptor (beta chain) was sequenced in a study of blood T cell repertoires in COVID-19. At the level of the study: Samples representing acute and convalescent COVID-19 were sourced from the United States, Italy and Spain.

CDR3 length: 12 amino acids. The germline V and J ends were trimmed by 5 bases and 4 bases, with 6 bases remaining between them. Germline V CDR1 and CDR2: LNHDA, SQIVND (reference sequence). Assay: immunoSEQ multiplex PCR; the TCRdb copy retains only in-frame clones and omits some. The sample consists of 60,000 to 80,000 clones, approximately 86% of them appearing once. The TCR comes from a man aged 70 or older with acute or convalescent COVID-19. Sequences were obtained from peripheral blood. The chain couples TRBV19 to TRBJ2-1; D ambiguous. CDR3 sequence (DNA): TGTGCCAGTAGTCTTCCGTACAATGAGCAGTTCTTC. Its protein product is CASSLPYNEQFF.